What follows are 11 T cell receptor beta chains derived from one specimen sequenced in a study of blood T cells in healthy people across ages. Together with a sample-barcoded 5' primer, a J-beta primer mix was included in a second PCR lasting roughly 6 to 12 cycles. MiXCR, run by TCRdb on the 5' RACE reads, gives a single entry per CDR3 protein. The sample records 1.5 million to 2 million distinct CDR3 sequences, around half being singletons. The specimen sequenced was blood. Receptor source: a woman in her forties in good health.

In its sample, this clonotype was seen once. The chain has TRBV20-1 and TRBJ2-5, with D possibly TRBD2 on 5 matching bases. Germline V gene data show CDR1 as DFQATT and CDR2 as SNEGSKA (reference sequence). The germline V and J ends were trimmed by 3 bases and 9 bases, with 17 bases remaining between them. There are 13 residues in the CDR3. The CDR3 sequence is CSARAAGGDPQYF. For the CDR3, the DNA is TGCAGTGCTAGGGCGGCGGGTGGGGATCCCCAGTACTTC.

The genes are TRBV6-1 and TRBJ2-5; TRBD1 is a possible D gene (6 bases). The CDR3 is 13 residues long. V lost 11 bases and J 2 bases, leaving 15 bases between the germline ends. CDR1 and CDR2 (germline): MNHNS, SASEGT. CDR3: CAGRTELQETQYF. CDR3 nucleotide sequence: TGTGCCGGTAGGACAGAGCTTCAAGAGACCCAGTACTTC.

This clonotype appeared a single time. J is TRBJ1-1 and V is TRBV7-8; D not certain. Looked up from germline, CDR1 is SGHVS and CDR2 is FQNEAQ. The CDR3 extends over 18 amino acids. V was cut by 2 bases and J by 1 base, with 20 bases left in between. CDR3 in DNA: TGTGCCAGCAGCTTACGTACCGCACACACGGTACCGAACACTGAAGCTTTCTTT. Translation gives CASSLRTAHTVPNTEAFF.

The chain links TRBV12-3 or TRBV12-4 to TRBJ1-3; tentative D call: TRBD1 (6 bases). The CDR3 spans 14 residues. Trimming removed 5 bases from V and 0 bases from J, with 8 bases in between. As DNA, the CDR3 is TGTGCCAGCAGTCCGACAGGCTCTGGAAACACCATATATTTT. Translated: CASSPTGSGNTIYF.

V and J are TRBV5-6 and TRBJ2-7; no clear D. The end of the DNA aligns better with TRBJ2-5, so the J call may be wrong. The length of the CDR3 is 14 residues. CDR1 and CDR2 from the germline V gene are SGHDT and YYEEEE. CDR3 in amino acids: CASSLLRQPETQYF. In DNA form, the CDR3 reads TGTGCCAGCAGCTTGCTGAGACAACCCGAGACCCAGTACTTC.

This chain links TRBV7-8 with TRBJ2-1; 11 nucleotides agree with TRBD2. The ends lost 2 bases at V and 10 bases at J; junction bases unmatched: 7. The CDR3 is 15 amino acids. Germline V lookup: CDR1 SGHVS, CDR2 FQNEAQ. The CDR3 sequence is CASSLSVAGGPEQFF. CDR3 nucleotides: TGTGCCAGCAGCTTATCGGTAGCGGGGGGGCCGGAGCAGTTCTTC.

This clonotype was counted between two and nine times. V usage is TRBV5-5 and J usage is TRBJ1-2; 7 positions agree with TRBD1. The CDR3 extends over 15 amino acids. Losses at the gene ends were 4 bases for V and 8 bases for J; bases not matched to a gene: 14. From germline, CDR1 is SGHKS and CDR2 YYEKEE (reference sequence). CDR3 sequence reads: CASSLSVDRPRGYTF. CDR3 coding DNA: TGTGCCAGCAGCCTCTCGGTGGACAGGCCTCGCGGCTACACCTTC.

V is TRBV4-2 and J is TRBJ1-5, with D perhaps TRBD1 (6 bases). The CDR3 is 13 residues long. V shed 1 base and J shed 7 bases, with 8 bases lying between them. Germline V lookup: CDR1 LGHNA, CDR2 YNFKEQ. Here the CDR3 DNA reads TGTGCCAGCAGCCAAGGGACAGCCCAGCCCCAGCATTTT. Translating gives CASSQGTAQPQHF.

The rearrangement uses TRBV5-1 and TRBJ2-1, with TRBD2 matching 10 bases. CDR1 and CDR2 (germline): SGHRS, YFSETQ. J gave up 12 bases and V 0 bases, and 3 bases lay outside the gene matches. The CDR3 runs 13 residues. The CDR3 spells CASSLELAGRQFF. In nucleotides, the CDR3 is TGCGCCAGCAGCTTGGAACTAGCGGGGAGGCAGTTCTTC.

Comments on this clonotype: Because the CDR3 is missing its conserved closing phenylalanine or tryptophan, this is likely a read error. The chain combines TRBV7-2 with TRBJ2-5; D assignment may be TRBD1 or TRBD2 (6 bases each). Trimming shortened V by 5 bases and J by 7 bases, and 17 bases separated the two germline ends. Germline V gene lookup returns CDR1 SGHTA and CDR2 FQGNSA. The CDR3 contains 14 residues. In DNA, the CDR3 is TGTGCCAGCAGCCCCCAGCCGGGGGCAGGGACCCAGTACTCC. Translation: CASSPQPGAGTQYS.

The chain couples TRBV20-1 to TRBJ2-5; D not resolved. With 1 base removed from V and 5 bases from J, the gap between germline ends came to 14 bases. This CDR3 spans 14 amino acids. CDR1 is DFQATT and CDR2 is SNEGSKA in the germline V gene (reference sequence). Here the CDR3 DNA reads TGCAGTGCTAGAGGGTGGGTTAGGAGTGAGACCCAGTACTTC. Its translation: CSARGWVRSETQYF.